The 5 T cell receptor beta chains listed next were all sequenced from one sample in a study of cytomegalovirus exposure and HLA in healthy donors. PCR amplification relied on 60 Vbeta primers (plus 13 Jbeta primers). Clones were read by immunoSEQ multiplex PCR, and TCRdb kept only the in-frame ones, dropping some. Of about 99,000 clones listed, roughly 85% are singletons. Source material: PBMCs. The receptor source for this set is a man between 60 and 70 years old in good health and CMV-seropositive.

The CDR3 DNA is TGTGCCAGTAGGGGACAGCCCGACGGTTACGAGCAGTACTTC. Its translation: CASRGQPDGYEQYF. V usage is TRBV19 and J usage is TRBJ2-5; TRBD1 matches 7 bases. The end of the DNA aligns better with TRBJ2-7, so the J call may be wrong. Germline CDR1 is LNHDA and CDR2 is SQIVND (reference sequence). The length of the CDR3 is 14 residues.

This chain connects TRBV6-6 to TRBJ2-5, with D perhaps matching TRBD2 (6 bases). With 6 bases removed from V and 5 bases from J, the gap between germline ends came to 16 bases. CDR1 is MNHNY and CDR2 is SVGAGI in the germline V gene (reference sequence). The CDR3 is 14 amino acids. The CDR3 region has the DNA TGTGCCAGCAGCGACGTATCGGGAGTCGAGACCCAGTACTTC. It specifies CASSDVSGVETQYF.

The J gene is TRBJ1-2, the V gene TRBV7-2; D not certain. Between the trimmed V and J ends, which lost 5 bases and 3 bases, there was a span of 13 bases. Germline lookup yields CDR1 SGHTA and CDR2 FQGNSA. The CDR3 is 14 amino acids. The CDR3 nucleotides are TGTGCCAGCAGCCGCCCTTGGGAGTACTATGGCTACACCTTC. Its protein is CASSRPWEYYGYTF.

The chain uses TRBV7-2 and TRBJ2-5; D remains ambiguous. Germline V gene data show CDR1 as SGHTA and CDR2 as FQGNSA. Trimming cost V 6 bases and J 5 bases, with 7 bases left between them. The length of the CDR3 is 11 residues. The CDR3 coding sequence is TGTGCCAGCAGTACATGGGAGACCCAGTACTTC. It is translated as CASSTWETQYF. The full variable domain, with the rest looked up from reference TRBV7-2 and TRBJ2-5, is GAGVSQSPSNKVTEKGKDVELRCDPISGHTALYWYRQSLGQGLEFLIYFQGNSAPDKSGLPSDRFSAERTGGSVSTLTIQRTQQEDSAVYLCASSTWETQYFGPGTRLLVL.

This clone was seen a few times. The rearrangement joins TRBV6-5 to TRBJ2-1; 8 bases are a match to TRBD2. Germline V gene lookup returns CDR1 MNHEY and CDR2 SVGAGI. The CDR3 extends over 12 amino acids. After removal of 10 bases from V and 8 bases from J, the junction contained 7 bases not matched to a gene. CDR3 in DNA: TGTGCCATCAAGACCGGGGGGGATGAGCAGTTCTTC. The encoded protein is CAIKTGGDEQFF.